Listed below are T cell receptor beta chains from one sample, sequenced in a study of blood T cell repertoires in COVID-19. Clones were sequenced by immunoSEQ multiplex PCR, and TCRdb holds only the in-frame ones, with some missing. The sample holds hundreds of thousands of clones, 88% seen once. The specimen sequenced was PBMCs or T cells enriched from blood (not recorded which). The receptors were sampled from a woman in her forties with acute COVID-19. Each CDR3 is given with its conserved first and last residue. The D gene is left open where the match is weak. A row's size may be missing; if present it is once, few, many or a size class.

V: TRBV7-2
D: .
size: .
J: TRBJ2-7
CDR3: CASSLWGLVSEQYF
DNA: TGTGCCAGCAGCTTGTGGGGACTGGTGAGCGAGCAGTACTTC

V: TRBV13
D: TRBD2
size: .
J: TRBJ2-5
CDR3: CASSLGRASGQETQYF
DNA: TGTGCCAGCAGCTTAGGCCGGGCTAGCGGGCAAGAGACCCAGTACTTC

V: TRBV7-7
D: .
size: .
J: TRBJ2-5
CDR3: CASSTTTDIQETQYF
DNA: TGTGCCAGCAGCACCACAACGGACATCCAAGAGACCCAGTACTTC

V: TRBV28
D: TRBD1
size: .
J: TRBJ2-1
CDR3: CASSFTGGGNEQFF
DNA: TGTGCCAGCAGTTTTACAGGGGGCGGGAATGAGCAGTTCTTC

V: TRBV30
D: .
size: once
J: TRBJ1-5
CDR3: CAWSDGEAPNQPQHF
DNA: TGTGCCTGGAGTGATGGAGAGGCCCCGAATCAGCCCCAGCATTTT

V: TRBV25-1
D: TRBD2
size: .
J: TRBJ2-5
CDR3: CASCAGGEETQYF
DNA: TGTGCCAGCTGCGCCGGGGGGGAAGAGACCCAGTACTTC

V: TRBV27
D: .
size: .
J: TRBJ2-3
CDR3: CASSLNGLAALLTDTQYF
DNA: TGTGCCAGCAGTTTAAATGGGTTGGCGGCATTGCTCACAGATACGCAGTATTTT

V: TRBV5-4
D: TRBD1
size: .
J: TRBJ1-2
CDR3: CASSSNQGAGYGYTF
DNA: TGTGCCAGCAGCTCGAACCAGGGGGCAGGGTATGGCTACACCTTC

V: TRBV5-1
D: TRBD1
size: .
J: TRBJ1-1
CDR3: CASSLNRGTGTEAFF
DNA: TGCGCCAGCAGCTTAAACAGGGGTACGGGCACTGAAGCTTTCTTT

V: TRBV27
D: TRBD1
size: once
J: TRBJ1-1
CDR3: CASSGQGRTRTEAFF
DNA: TGTGCCAGCAGTGGACAGGGGAGGACGCGGACTGAAGCTTTCTTT

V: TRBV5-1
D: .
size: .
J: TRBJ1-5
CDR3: CASSFGGVSNQPQHF
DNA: TGCGCCAGCAGCTTTGGGGGCGTAAGCAATCAGCCCCAGCATTTT

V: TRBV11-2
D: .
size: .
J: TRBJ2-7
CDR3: CASSLYNSPYEQYF
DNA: TGTGCCAGCAGCTTATATAACTCGCCCTACGAGCAGTACTTC

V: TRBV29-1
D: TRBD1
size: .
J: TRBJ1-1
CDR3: CSVQGQVWMNTEAFF
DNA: TGCAGCGTCCAAGGACAGGTCTGGATGAACACTGAAGCTTTCTTT